This record concerns one T cell receptor (beta chain) sequence. The target of this receptor is not known. Per-base quality was not reported, and no clone a single base away is much larger than it. The CDR3 numbers 11 residues from cysteine through phenylalanine. Of all the DNA, just the CDR3 is kept, 33 bases in frame from base 1. From V the trimming removes 6 bases and from J it removes 10 bases, while the gene matches leave 4 bases of the junction unaccounted for. TRB repertoires were amplified from approximately 270-530 ng of genomic DNA extracted from blood. This sample is drawn from a study of T and B cells in COVID-19 patients (dated by TCRdb to between 2020 and 2021). Some background on the complete study: In this study, adaptive immunity was profiled in COVID-19 patients who either had active infection or had recovered, using TRB and IGH repertoire sequencing of peripheral blood. In the active-infection cohort, about 65% of the 20 patients were critically ill and required mechanical ventilation or ECMO. The recovered cohort included 15 to 19 patients who contributed 20 to 25 samples, and most of those patients had mild to moderate COVID-19 that was managed on an outpatient basis. Two patients were in both the active and recovered cohorts because samples existed from active disease and from after recovery. Median age was almost 35 years in the recovered cohort versus approximately 67 years in the active-infection cohort. Comorbidities linked to unfavorable COVID-19 outcome were present in about 90% of the 20 patients in the active-infection cohort. Over 8 million TCR sequences were analysed in a TCR and BCR sequence repository that covered about 40 patients and about 69 time points. As many as 9 follow-up blood samples were taken per patient, and some of the samples covered different disease stages within the same individual. Repertoire analyses used an age-matched reference group of approximately 40 healthy donors who were negative for COVID-19 antibodies as the comparison.

Sequencing took place on an Illumina MiSeq. Multiplex PCR with BIOMED2 TRB-A/B primer pools was used to amplify the TRB rearrangements. Illumina-compatible adapters and 7-nucleotide sample barcodes were added to the amplicons in two consecutive PCRs. All library PCRs used Phusion HS II polymerase. The amplicons were purified from gel with the NucleoSpin Gel and PCR Clean-up kit, measured on Qubit, and combined at around 3.6 nM. The quality of the amplicon pool was checked on an Agilent 2100 Bioanalyzer prior to Illumina next-generation sequencing. As for how the authors treated the data: Annotation of TRB rearrangements was performed with MiXCR 3.0.8 using the default MiXCR reference library. Non-productive reads and sequences with fewer than 2 reads were excluded, and each unique CDR3 nucleotide sequence counted as one clone. R 3.5.1 was used to calculate clonality, diversity, richness and V-J gene usage. GLIPH2 was used to cluster TCRs based on CDR3 similarity, and OLGA was used to calculate the generation probabilities. GLIPH2 clusters were kept only when the clusters contained at least four unique TCR clonotypes present in at least three individuals. TCRdb cleaned the public reads at Q25 with fastp, built clones with MiXCR and kept in-frame beta chains. Identical CDR3 protein sequences are pooled into one entry, listed with their most common genes and DNA. TCRdb, not the original authors, processed these V and J calls. The sample table contains 15,000 to 20,000 distinct CDR3 sequences; only one count was recorded for roughly 36% of them. Approximately 16% of the sample lies in the top ten.

Beyond this particular receptor, the publication reports: Blood samples obtained from mildly ill patients during symptoms, as well as early samples obtained from severe cases, were available only in scarce numbers. The reported TCR clusters were said to need prospective validation before any clinical use. Specific T cell subsets (CD4+/Treg/CD8+) and sorted SARS-CoV-2-responsive or tetramer+ T cells had not yet been sequenced, and these experiments were ongoing. Strongly skewed TRBV/TRBJ gene usage was reported in patients with COVID-19. The cohort was considered too small for HLA contributions to COVID-19 susceptibility or severity to be assessed. During active COVID-19 the TRB repertoires were highly clonal, but at recovery diversity and richness rose above the levels seen in healthy donors. A total of roughly 2,000 exclusive TCR clusters, including about 32 low-pGen clusters, were found in the recovered cohort.

Sequencing was carried out using blood. The source is a human donor with active COVID-19. This receptor chain uses TRBV12-3 or TRBV12-4 and TRBJ1-1, with 8 central nucleotides matching TRBD1. CDR3 protein: CASSIRGRAFF. The nucleotides are TGTGCCAGCAGCATCAGGGGGCGAGCTTTCTTT.